This entry features one TCR beta chain sequence. Its antigen target is currently unknown. Base-call qualities are not available, and no considerably larger clone is one nucleotide away. This specimen belongs to a study of blood T cell repertoires in COVID-19 (dated by TCRdb to 2020 to 2021). Regarding the research as a whole: The collaborator samples originated in the United States, Italy and Spain and spanned the acute and convalescent phases of COVID-19. The repertoires were released in a freely available public database meant as a resource for research on the immune response to SARS-CoV-2. Sample metadata almost always included a de-identified subject ID, COVID-19 status, age in years and sex. Where available, HLA class I and class II types were obtained from metadata supplied by the sample provider rather than from assay-based typing. The samples were drawn from two sources: the first 160 participants of the ongoing ImmuneRACE study, and 950 to 1,500 subjects contributed by 6 global collaborators. The dataset comprised deeply sampled blood TCRbeta repertoires from subjects exposed to, actively infected with, or recovered from COVID-19. The material from the prospective study consisted of cDNA or gDNA derived from T cells, B-cell-depleted T cells, or PBMCs.

Trimming costs V 4 bases and J 6 bases, and their ends lie 18 bases apart. The germline V gene yields SGHTA for CDR1 and FQGTGA for CDR2. The cysteine opens and the phenylalanine closes a CDR3 of 15 amino acids. Only the CDR3 region is kept as DNA, spanning 45 bases read in frame from base 1. Collaborating institutions collected whole blood in K2EDTA tubes following their own protocols. Collaborator samples were shipped for TCRbeta analysis as frozen whole blood, isolated PBMCs, or DNA extracted from either sample type. The immunoSEQ Assay, a bias-controlled multiplex PCR, was used to amplify TCRbeta CDR3 regions from genomic DNA. The paper's processing steps were these. The number of nucleated cells in each sample was estimated from the amplification of reference gene primers within the assay. To quantify the absolute abundance of each unique TCRbeta CDR3 rearrangement, sequence reads were collapsed and filtered. For each sample, productive Simpson clonality was calculated as the square root of Simpson's diversity index over productive rearrangements. This is the immuneACCESS table as TCRdb keeps it, with only in-frame sequences that have V and J called. A part of the clones is gone; compared with another copy, unresolved V genes explain less than half, and the rest is unexplained. That table gives V, J and clone size, and the DNA gave D and trimming. Across this sample there are 150,000 to 200,000 clones, with 85% to 90% seen only once. In total, the top ten clones hold around 21% of the sample.

What the work shows at the level of the full study, not this receptor alone: The quantity of clinical and demographic metadata differed by source and by participant and was supplied without curation.

The sequence was collected from a man aged 70 or older with active or convalescent COVID-19. The chain links TRBV7-3 with TRBJ1-2, with TRBD1 as a weak D call on 6 bases. Sequenced material: peripheral blood. The DNA is TGTGCCAGCAGCTCCCCTCCCCCCCACAGGGATGGCTACACCTTC. The resulting protein is CASSSPPPHRDGYTF.